The 15 T cell receptor beta chains given below trace back to one sample, sequenced in a study of T-cell memory formation after mild COVID-19. TCRdb re-derived calls from the 5' RACE reads in MiXCR, one entry per CDR3 protein. Among around 99,000 distinct CDR3 sequences listed, around 15% were seen once. The sequencing input was PBMCs or a T cell subset sorted from them (not recorded which). All receptors derive from a man aged 18 to 29 who had mild COVID-19 (a few samples of this study predate the infection). Cell type and time point are not known.

CDR3 residues: CASSQAGGPYEQYF. In DNA, the CDR3 is TGCGCCAGCAGCCAGGCAGGGGGCCCCTACGAGCAGTACTTC. The chain links TRBV4-1 to TRBJ2-7; TRBD1 matches at 8 bases. Per germline, CDR1 MGHRA and CDR2 YSYEKL. CDR3 size: 14 residues. Trimming cost V 3 bases and J 2 bases; bases outside gene matches: 3.

This clonotype was counted ten times or more. The genes are TRBV10-3 and TRBJ2-7, with 7 bases fitting TRBD1. Germline lookup yields CDR1 ENHRY and CDR2 SYGVKD. Trimming removed 5 bases from V and 1 base from J; junction bases left unmatched: 5. The CDR3 covers 14 residues. The CDR3 region is CAISPTGSSYEQYF. CDR3 DNA: TGTGCCATCAGTCCGACAGGGTCTTCCTACGAGCAGTACTTC.

Only a few counts were recorded for this clonotype. This chain uses TRBV3-1 with TRBJ2-3; TRBD2 might be the D (6 bases). The V gene lost 0 bases and the J gene lost 1 base, with 11 bases spanning the gap. Germline V gene sequence: CDR1 LGHDT, CDR2 YNNKEL (reference sequence). The CDR3 totals 16 residues. In nucleotides, the CDR3 is TGTGCCAGCAGCCAAGATCCCCCGGGGGGCACAGATACGCAGTATTTT. It encodes CASSQDPPGGTDTQYF.

This clonotype was observed a handful of times. The chain is built from TRBV5-1 and TRBJ2-6; 9 nucleotides line up with TRBD1. Per germline, CDR1 SGHRS and CDR2 YFSETQ. V shed 1 base, J shed 2 bases, and the junction held 7 bases outside the gene matches. This CDR3 spans 18 amino acids. The CDR3 is CASSLSGTGLAGANVLTF. As DNA, the CDR3 is TGCGCCAGCAGCTTGTCCGGGACAGGGCTCGCTGGGGCCAACGTCCTGACTTTC. Using reference TRBV5-1 and TRBJ2-6 for the parts outside the CDR3, the full variable domain is KAGVTQTPRYLIKTRGQQVTLSCSPISGHRSVSWYQQTPGQGLQFLFEYFSETQRNKGNFPGRFSGRQFSNSRSEMNVSTLELGDSALYLCASSLSGTGLAGANVLTFGAGSRLTVL.

In its sample, this clonotype was seen many times. The gene calls are TRBV14 and TRBJ2-5; 7 bases agree with TRBD1. CDR3 length: 14 residues. Trimming cost V 1 base and J 2 bases; bases outside gene matches: 1. Germline CDR1 is SGHDN and CDR2 is FVKESK. In DNA form, the CDR3 reads TGTGCCAGCAGCCAAGGGGGACAGCAAGAGACCCAGTACTTC. It yields the protein CASSQGGQQETQYF.

This clonotype showed up just a few times. The genes are TRBV28 and TRBJ2-1, with D tentatively TRBD2 (6 bases). Germline V gives CDR1 MDHEN, CDR2 SYDVKM. V lost 2 bases and J 0 bases, leaving 17 bases between the germline ends. The CDR3 sequence is 18 residues long. CDR3 sequence reads: CASSLLSGGSPSYNEQFF. The DNA of the CDR3 is TGTGCCAGCAGTTTACTATCCGGAGGGAGTCCCTCCTACAATGAGCAGTTCTTC.

This clonotype has only a few counts. This rearrangement joins TRBV7-9 to TRBJ2-5; 15 bases align to TRBD2. Trimming at V came to 1 base and at J to 2 bases, leaving 8 bases not matched to a gene. The CDR3 runs to 19 residues. Germline assignment: CDR1 SEHNR and CDR2 FQNEAQ (reference sequence). CDR3 sequence: CASSLEGTSGGSVQETQYF. CDR3 DNA: TGTGCCAGCAGCTTAGAGGGGACTAGCGGGGGGTCCGTTCAAGAGACCCAGTACTTC.

The chain carries TRBV7-9 and TRBJ1-3; no definite D call. The V end was cut by 0 bases, the J end by 4 bases, with 13 bases between. The CDR3 has 16 residues. Germline loops: CDR1 SEHNR, CDR2 FQNEAQ (reference sequence). The CDR3 protein is CASSLARSMGGNTIYF. The CDR3 region has the DNA TGTGCCAGCAGCTTAGCACGTTCGATGGGAGGAAACACCATATATTTT.

The chain joins TRBV4-3 to TRBJ1-2, with 12 bases identical to TRBD1. Germline V gene data show CDR1 as LGHNA and CDR2 as YSLEER. V trimming: 3 bases; J trimming: 7 bases; junction bases outside the gene matches: 6. The CDR3 is 15 amino acids. This CDR3 is CASSQVGQGAGGYTF. CDR3 coding DNA: TGCGCCAGCAGCCAGGTGGGACAGGGGGCTGGTGGCTACACCTTC.

This clonotype was detected only a few times. It is unclear where the CDR3 begins or ends on the DNA, so no DNA is shown, and the CDR3 is as TCRdb lists it. J is TRBJ2-3 and V is TRBV6-5; TRBD2, as called in the table, went unchecked against the DNA. Germline V gene lookup returns CDR1 MNHEY and CDR2 SVGAGI. Both ends counted, the CDR3 spans 15 residues. CDR3: CASTSVAGGGDTQYF.

A word on this clonotype: The CDR3 ends on some other residue instead of the conserved phenylalanine or tryptophan, so this is likely a read error. It is unclear where the CDR3 begins or ends on the DNA, so no DNA is shown, and the CDR3 is as TCRdb lists it. This sequence joins TRBV7-9 and TRBJ1-3; TRBD1, the D gene given by the table, was not confirmed from the DNA. CDR1 is SEHNR and CDR2 is FQNEAQ in the germline V gene (reference sequence). A total of 12 residues make up the CDR3, ends included. The CDR3: CASSFPPKVFSL.

The chain is built from TRBV5-4 and TRBJ1-5; D not certain. Between the trimmed V and J ends, which lost 0 bases and 7 bases, there was a span of 14 bases. The CDR3 extends over 15 amino acids. Germline-derived CDR1 and CDR2 are SGHNT and YYREEE (reference sequence). The CDR3 spells CASSLEAGAPQPQHF. The CDR3 DNA is TGTGCCAGCAGCTTGGAGGCAGGCGCCCCGCAGCCCCAGCATTTT.

The chain carries TRBV6-2 or TRBV6-3 and TRBJ1-1; TRBD1 agrees at 7 bases. The CDR3 is 15 amino acids. Germline trimming cut 6 bases from V and 1 base from J; bases unmatched to any gene: 8. Germline V CDR1 and CDR2: MNHEY, SVGEGT. As DNA, the CDR3 is TGTGCCAGCAGGACGTACAGGGGACCGAACACTGAAGCTTTCTTT. It is translated as CASRTYRGPNTEAFF.

The sample holds a few counts of this clonotype. The rearrangement joins TRBV7-9 to TRBJ2-7, with 10 bases identical to TRBD1. The CDR3 sequence is 16 residues long. From germline, CDR1 is SEHNR and CDR2 FQNEAQ (reference sequence). The V segment lost 3 bases and the J segment 3 bases; nucleotides outside the gene matches: 8. CDR3 in DNA: TGTGCCAGCAGCTTGTTCGTCGGACAGGGGGGCTACGAGCAGTACTTC. Protein product: CASSLFVGQGGYEQYF.

This clonotype came up a few times. J is TRBJ1-1 and V is TRBV11-2; 8 positions match TRBD1. The CDR3 loop spans 13 amino acids. Germline V gene data show CDR1 as SGHAT and CDR2 as FQNNGV. After removal of 8 bases from V and 3 bases from J, the junction contained 5 bases not matched to a gene. The CDR3 bases are TGTGCCAGCCAATCACAGGGGGACACTGAAGCTTTCTTT. This translates into CASQSQGDTEAFF.